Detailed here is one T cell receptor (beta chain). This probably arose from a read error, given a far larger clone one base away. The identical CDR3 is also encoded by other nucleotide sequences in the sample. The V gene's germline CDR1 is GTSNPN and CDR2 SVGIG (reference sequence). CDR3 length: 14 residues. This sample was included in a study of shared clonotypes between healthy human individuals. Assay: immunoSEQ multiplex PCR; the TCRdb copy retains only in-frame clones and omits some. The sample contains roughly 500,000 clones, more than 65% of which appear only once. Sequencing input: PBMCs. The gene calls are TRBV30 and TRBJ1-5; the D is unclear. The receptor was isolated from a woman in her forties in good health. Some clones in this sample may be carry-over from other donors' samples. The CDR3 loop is CAWSGTMANQPQHF. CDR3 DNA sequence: TGTGCCTGGAGCGGCACGATGGCGAATCAGCCACAGCATTTT.